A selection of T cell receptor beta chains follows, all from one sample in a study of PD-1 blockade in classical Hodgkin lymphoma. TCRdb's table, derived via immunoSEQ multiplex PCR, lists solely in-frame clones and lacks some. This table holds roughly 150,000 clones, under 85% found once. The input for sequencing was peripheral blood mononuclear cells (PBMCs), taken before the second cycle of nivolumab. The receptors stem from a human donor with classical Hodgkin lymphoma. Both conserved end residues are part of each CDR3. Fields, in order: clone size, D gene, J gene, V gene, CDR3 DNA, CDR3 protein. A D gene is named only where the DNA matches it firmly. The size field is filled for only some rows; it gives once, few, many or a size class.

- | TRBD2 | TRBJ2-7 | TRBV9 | TGTGCCAGCAGCGTAGACGGGAGCGGGGGAACTTTCTCCGAGCAGTACTTC | CASSVDGSGGTFSEQYF
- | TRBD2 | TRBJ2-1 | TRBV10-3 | TGTGCCATCAGTCGCAACGTACTAGCGGGGGACAATGAGCAGTTCTTC | CAISRNVLAGDNEQFF
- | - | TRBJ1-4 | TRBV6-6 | TGTGCCAGCGTAAAGGCAGCTTCAACTAATGAAAAACTGTTTTTT | CASVKAASTNEKLFF
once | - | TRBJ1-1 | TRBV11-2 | TGTGCCAGCAGCATTAGTAGAGGAGGGGCTTTCTTT | CASSISRGGAFF
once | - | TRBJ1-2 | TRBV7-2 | TGTGCCAGCAGCTTAGTAGGGTTCGGGTATGGCTACACCTTC | CASSLVGFGYGYTF
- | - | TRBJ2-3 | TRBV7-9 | TGTGCCAGCAGCCCCACAGATACGCAGTATTTT | CASSPTDTQYF
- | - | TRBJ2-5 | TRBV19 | TGTGCCAGTAGTATGGGGGGACATGGAGTCCAAGAGACCCAGTACTTC | CASSMGGHGVQETQYF
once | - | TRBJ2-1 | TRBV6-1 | TGTGCCAGCAGTTCCAGTTCGTACAATGAGCAGTTCTTC | CASSSSSYNEQFF
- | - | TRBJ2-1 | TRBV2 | TGTGCCAGCTGGGGCTGGAGCGGAGAAGACAATGAGCAGTTCTTC | CASWGWSGEDNEQFF
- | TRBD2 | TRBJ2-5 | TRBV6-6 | TGTGCCAGCAGTTACATAGGGCTAGCGGTGGGGACCCAGTACTTC | CASSYIGLAVGTQYF
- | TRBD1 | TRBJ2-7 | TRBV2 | TGTGCCAGCAGTGAAGGAGGGGGACAGTCCTCCTACGAGCAGTACTTC | CASSEGGGQSSYEQYF
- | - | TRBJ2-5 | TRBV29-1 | TGCAGCGAAACCGACGGAGTGGTAGAGACCCAGTACTTC | CSETDGVVETQYF
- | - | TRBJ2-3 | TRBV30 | TGTGCCGGGATTACGGGCACAGATACGCAGTATTTT | CAGITGTDTQYF
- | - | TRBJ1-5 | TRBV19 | TGTGCCAGTAGCACAGGGATTTTTGAGCCCCAGCATTTT | CASSTGIFEPQHF
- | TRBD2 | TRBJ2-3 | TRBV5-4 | TGTGCCAGCAGCTCGGGACTAGCGGGAGAGACGCAGTATTTT | CASSSGLAGETQYF
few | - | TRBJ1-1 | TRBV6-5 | TGTGCCAGCAGTGAACAGGCCCAGGGCACTGAAGCTTTCTTT | CASSEQAQGTEAFF
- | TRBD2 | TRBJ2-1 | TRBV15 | TGTGCCACCAGCAGAGATCGGCTAGCGGGAAATGAGCAGTTCTTC | CATSRDRLAGNEQFF
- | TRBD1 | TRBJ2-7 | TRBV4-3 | TGCGCCAGCAGCCCCGGGACAGGGGACTACGAGCAGTACTTC | CASSPGTGDYEQYF
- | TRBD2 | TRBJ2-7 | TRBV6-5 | TGTGCCAGCAGTTACCGTGGGCGGGGGACCTACGAGCAGTACTTC | CASSYRGRGTYEQYF
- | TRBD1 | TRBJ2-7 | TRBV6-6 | TGTGCCAGCAGGACAGGGACCTACGAGCAGTACTTC | CASRTGTYEQYF
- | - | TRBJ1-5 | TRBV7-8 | TGTGCCAGCAGCTTACAGGACAGCCGTTTCAATCAGCCCCAGCATTTT | CASSLQDSRFNQPQHF
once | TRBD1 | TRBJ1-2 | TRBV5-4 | TGTGCCAGCAGCTTAATCCAGGGGGCCTGGGGCTACACCTTC | CASSLIQGAWGYTF
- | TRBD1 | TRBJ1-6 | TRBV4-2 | TGTGCCAGCAGCCGGACAGGGGGCAATTCACCCCTCCACTTT | CASSRTGGNSPLHF
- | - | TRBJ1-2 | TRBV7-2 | TGTGCCAGCAGCCCAGCCGCAGGGATGATCAACTATGGCTACACCTTC | CASSPAAGMINYGYTF
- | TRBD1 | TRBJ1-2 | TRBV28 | TGTGCCAGCAGCGGGACAGGGACGAACTATGGCTACACCTTC | CASSGTGTNYGYTF
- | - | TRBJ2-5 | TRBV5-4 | TGTGCCAGCAGCTTCGTTGGTAGCGAAGAGACCCAGTACTTC | CASSFVGSEETQYF
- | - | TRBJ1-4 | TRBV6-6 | TGTGCCAGCAGTTACGCTGGGGGGGGTGAAAAACTGTTTTTT | CASSYAGGGEKLFF
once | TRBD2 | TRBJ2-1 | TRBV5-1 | TGCGCCAGCAGCTCTAGCGGGAGGGCCTCCCTGGGTAATGAGCAGTTCTTC | CASSSSGRASLGNEQFF
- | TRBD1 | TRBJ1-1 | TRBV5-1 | TGCGCCAGCAGTTTAAGGGGGCTGAACACTGAAGCTTTCTTT | CASSLRGLNTEAFF
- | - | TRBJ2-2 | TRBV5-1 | TGCGCCAGCAGCTTCTCAGGGTTTGACACCGGGGAGCTGTTTTTT | CASSFSGFDTGELFF
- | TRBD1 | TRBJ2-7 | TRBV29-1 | TGCAGCGTTGGTTGGGGACAGTACGAGCAGTACTTC | CSVGWGQYEQYF
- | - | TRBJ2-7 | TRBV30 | TGTGCCTGGTCTCTTATCGGCGGAGCCTACGAGCAGTACTTC | CAWSLIGGAYEQYF
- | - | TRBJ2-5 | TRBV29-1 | TGCAGCGTCCGGACAGAAGAGACCCAGTACTTC | CSVRTEETQYF
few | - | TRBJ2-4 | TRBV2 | TGTGCCAGCTACACAGGCGGGTCGGACATTCAGTACTTC | CASYTGGSDIQYF
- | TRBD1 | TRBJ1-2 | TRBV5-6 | TGTGCCAGCAGCCCGGGACAGTATGGCTACACCTTC | CASSPGQYGYTF
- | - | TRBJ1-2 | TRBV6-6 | TGTGCCAGCAGTTACTCACGTCCGGGCTATGGCTACACCTTC | CASSYSRPGYGYTF
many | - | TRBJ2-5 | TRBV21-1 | TGTGCCAGCAGCCCGAGAAAGCGGGAGCGGAGGGAGACCCAGTACTTC | CASSPRKRERRETQYF
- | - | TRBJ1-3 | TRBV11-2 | TGTGCCAGCAGCTTAGGGGGGCCAGCCTCTGGAAACACCATATATTTT | CASSLGGPASGNTIYF
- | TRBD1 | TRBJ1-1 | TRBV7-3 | TGTGCCAGCAGCCCGACAGGGGGCCTCGAGGAAGCTTTCTTT | CASSPTGGLEEAFF
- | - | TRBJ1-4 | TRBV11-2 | TGTGCCAGCAGCTTAAGAGGACGTCATAATGAAAAACTGTTTTTT | CASSLRGRHNEKLFF
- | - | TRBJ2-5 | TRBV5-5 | TGTGCCAGCAGCCCCTCTTTGACCCAGTACTTC | CASSPSLTQYF
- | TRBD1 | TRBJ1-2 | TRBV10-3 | TGTGCCATCAGTCCACGGGCAGGGGGGTATGGCTACACCTTC | CAISPRAGGYGYTF
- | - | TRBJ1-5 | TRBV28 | TGTGCCAGCAGTTTACGCGGAGGAGGGCGAGGCAATCAGCCCCAGCATTTT | CASSLRGGGRGNQPQHF
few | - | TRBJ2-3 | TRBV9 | TGTGCCAGCAGCGTAGAGGGGGGAGCCCGCACAGATACGCAGTATTTT | CASSVEGGARTDTQYF
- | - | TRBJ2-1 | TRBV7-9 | TGTGCCAGCAGCCAAGTGGGAAGCAATGAGCAGTTCTTC | CASSQVGSNEQFF
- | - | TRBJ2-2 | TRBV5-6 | TGTGCCAGCAGCTTGGATTTGTCCGGGGCGAACACCGGGGAGCTGTTTTTT | CASSLDLSGANTGELFF